A single sample gave rise to the 24 T cell receptor beta chains below, sequenced in a study of T cells in Graves' hyperthyroidism and ophthalmopathy. Regions amplified from RNA transcripts were the TCR beta CDR3 regions. When the TCR CDR3 underwent first-round RT-PCR, the HTBI primer set was used. TCRdb independently ran MiXCR on the multiplex PCR reads; one entry per CDR3 protein. Here the sample spans about 700,000 distinct CDR3 sequences, less than 15% being singletons. The sequenced material came from blood. These receptors originate from a woman aged 18-29 years with Graves' hyperthyroidism.

The chain is built from TRBV12-3 or TRBV12-4 and TRBJ1-1, with TRBD1 matching over 7 bases. The CDR3 runs 12 residues. V trimming: 5 bases; J trimming: 10 bases; junction bases outside the gene matches: 7. CDR3 amino acids: CASSPGTVVAFF. DNA of the CDR3: TGTGCCAGCAGTCCGGGGACAGTTGTAGCTTTCTTT.

This clonotype appeared many times. The rearrangement links TRBV3-1 to TRBJ2-5, with D maybe TRBD2 (5 bases). The CDR3 totals 16 residues. CDR1 is LGHDT and CDR2 is YNNKEL in the germline V gene (reference sequence). Between the trimmed V and J ends, which lost 1 base and 5 bases, there was a span of 17 bases. The DNA of the CDR3 is TGTGCCAGCAGCCAAGGGGCCGGAGCGCCGGGGGAGACCCAGTACTTC. Translation gives CASSQGAGAPGETQYF.

This clonotype showed up many times. The chain combines TRBV6-1 with TRBJ2-2; D call uncertain. Looked up from germline, CDR1 is MNHNS and CDR2 is SASEGT. Trimming shortened V by 5 bases and J by 0 bases, and 13 bases separated the two germline ends. The CDR3 contains 16 residues. As DNA, the CDR3 is TGTGCCAGCAGTACTCGGACGGGCGCGAACACCGGGGAGCTGTTTTTT. This translates into CASSTRTGANTGELFF.

This clonotype was detected ten times or more. The chain links TRBV20-1 to TRBJ2-7; TRBD2 might be the D (5 bases). Trimming shortened V by 3 bases and J by 0 bases, and 9 bases separated the two germline ends. The CDR3 has 13 amino acids. CDR1 is DFQATT, CDR2 SNEGSKA, per germline (reference sequence). DNA for the CDR3: TGCAGTGCTAGCAAAACTAGCTCCTACGAGCAGTACTTC. Its protein is CSASKTSSYEQYF.

There are a few counts of this clonotype. The V gene is TRBV7-3, the J gene TRBJ2-3, with 9 bases aligning to TRBD1. Trimming removed 5 bases from V and 3 bases from J; junction bases left unmatched: 3. Germline-derived CDR1 and CDR2 are SGHTA and FQGTGA. The CDR3 covers 14 residues. The CDR3 loop reads CASSTGGWTDTQYF. The CDR3 DNA sequence: TGTGCCAGCAGCACAGGGGGCTGGACAGATACGCAGTATTTT.

The rearrangement uses TRBV9 and TRBJ1-5; D gene unclear. The CDR3 is 13 residues long. Germline V gene sequence: CDR1 SGDLS, CDR2 YYNGEE. V was trimmed by 0 bases and J by 4 bases, leaving 5 bases between them. CDR3 sequence: CASSVGRNQPQHF. CDR3 nucleotide sequence: TGTGCCAGCAGCGTAGGGCGAAATCAGCCCCAGCATTTT.

This clonotype was recorded many times. V is TRBV20-1 and J is TRBJ2-3, with D possibly TRBD1 on 6 matching bases. The length of the CDR3 is 14 residues. Germline V gives CDR1 DFQATT, CDR2 SNEGSKA (reference sequence). CDR3 nucleotides: TGCAGGGACGGGACACACCAAAGCACAGATACGCAGTATTTT. Protein: CRDGTHQSTDTQYF.

This chain joins TRBV24-1 and TRBJ2-1, with 10 bases lining up with TRBD2. V was clipped by 2 bases and J by 6 bases; unmatched bases: 9. The CDR3 covers 17 residues. Germline assignment: CDR1 KGHDR and CDR2 SFDVKD. The CDR3 spells CATSDSSLAGVGNEQFF. Here the CDR3 DNA reads TGTGCCACCAGTGATTCCAGTCTAGCGGGAGTTGGCAATGAGCAGTTCTTC.

The V gene is TRBV6-1, the J gene TRBJ2-3; D may match TRBD1 or TRBD2 (5 bases each). Looked up from germline, CDR1 is MNHNS and CDR2 is SASEGT. CDR3 length equals 16 residues. The V end was cut by 6 bases, the J end by 2 bases, with 18 bases between. CDR3 protein: CASRRDLTPPTDTQYF. For the CDR3, the DNA is TGTGCCAGCAGGAGGGACCTCACTCCCCCCACAGATACGCAGTATTTT.

This clonotype was counted between two and nine times. The CDR3 does not end in the conserved phenylalanine or tryptophan, so this is likely a read error. The V gene is TRBV11-2, the J gene TRBJ1-2; 10 nucleotides align to TRBD1. The CDR3 sequence is 14 residues long. V lost 3 bases and J lost 6; bases outside the gene matches: 4. Germline values: CDR1 SGHAT, CDR2 FQNNGV. The CDR3 spells CASSFPGQGHGYTL. For the CDR3, the DNA is TGTGCCAGCAGCTTTCCGGGACAGGGGCATGGCTACACCCTC.

This clonotype was picked up many times. The V gene is TRBV3-1, the J gene TRBJ2-7; D may match TRBD1 or TRBD2 (5 bases each). CDR3 length equals 16 residues. Trimming cost V 1 base and J 4 bases, with 17 bases left between them. The V gene's germline CDR1 is LGHDT and CDR2 YNNKEL (reference sequence). The DNA of the CDR3 is TGTGCCAGCAGCCAAGTGGCCCGAGGGGCCTCGTACGAGCAGTACTTC. As protein: CASSQVARGASYEQYF.

Many counts were recorded for this clonotype. At one boundary the junction diverges from the germline segment, which might be a read error. V is TRBV7-8 and J is TRBJ2-3, with TRBD1 matching over 8 bases. CDR1 and CDR2 from the germline V gene are SGHVS and FQNEAQ. The CDR3 extends over 19 amino acids. The CDR3 sequence is CASSQPVRARGLGTDTQYF. In DNA form, the CDR3 reads TGTGCCAGCAGCCAGCCGGTGAGGGCCAGGGGGCTTGGCACAGACACGCAGTATTTT.

This clonotype has a count of ten or more. The CDR3 DNA is TGTGCCAGCAGCTTAGGGTCAGGGTGGGCTGGCTACACCTTC. Protein: CASSLGSGWAGYTF. The chain joins TRBV7-6 to TRBJ1-2, with D perhaps matching TRBD1 (5 bases). Germline V CDR1 and CDR2: SGHVS, FNYEAQ. The CDR3 has 14 amino acids. V was shortened by 1 base and J by 7 bases, with 13 bases between the two germline ends.

This clonotype has only a few counts. V usage is TRBV5-1 and J usage is TRBJ2-7; the match to TRBD1 covers 11 bases. The CDR3 runs 15 residues. With V trimmed by 7 bases and J by 5 bases, 11 bases remained unmatched. CDR1 and CDR2 from the germline V gene are SGHRS and YFSETQ. The CDR3 loop reads CASGRTGTGGHEQYF. The DNA for the CDR3 is TGCGCCAGCGGACGGACCGGGACAGGGGGTCACGAGCAGTACTTC.

In this sample, this clonotype turned up many times. The V and J genes are TRBV6-1 and TRBJ2-2; 8 positions match TRBD2. CDR3 size: 16 residues. The germline V gene encodes CDR1 MNHNS and CDR2 SASEGT. Unmatched junction bases numbered 12, after V lost 7 bases and J lost 5 bases. CDR3 in amino acids: CASTSSGGARTGELFF. CDR3 DNA sequence: TGTGCCAGCACCTCCTCCGGGGGGGCGAGGACCGGGGAGCTGTTTTTT.

At least ten counts were recorded for this clonotype. The junction departs from the called germline gene at one end, perhaps through a read error. CDR3 in DNA: TGTGCCAGCACCCAACCGGGACTAGCGGGAGAAGAGACCCAGTACTTC. This codes for CASTQPGLAGEETQYF. This chain links TRBV3-1 with TRBJ2-5, with TRBD2 identical over 14 bases. Per the germline V gene, CDR1 is LGHDT and CDR2 is YNNKEL (reference sequence). CDR3 length: 16 amino acids.

This clonotype has more than one count but fewer than ten. The V and J genes are TRBV20-1 and TRBJ2-7; D remains unclear. CDR1 is DFQATT, CDR2 SNEGSKA, per germline (reference sequence). This CDR3 spans 13 amino acids. Trimming pared 1 base from V and 1 base from J, leaving 8 bases between. DNA for the CDR3: TGCAGTGCTAGAGGCTTGCAATCCTACGAGCAGTACTTC. Its protein is CSARGLQSYEQYF.

This clonotype occurred a few times. The chain combines TRBV29-1 with TRBJ2-7; 15 bases agree with TRBD2. CDR1 SQVTM and CDR2 ANQGSEA come from the germline V gene. The CDR3 is 17 residues long. V lost 6 bases, J lost 2 bases, and 11 bases stayed unmatched. CDR3 nucleotides: TGCAGCGTAGCCACCCGGACTAGCGGGAGGGTACCCTACGAGCAGTACTTC. It encodes CSVATRTSGRVPYEQYF.

The table lists this clonotype with many counts. The V call is TRBV24-1, the J call TRBJ1-1; D is ambiguous. The CDR3 has 13 residues. V was shortened by 1 base and J by 3 bases, with 5 bases between the two germline ends. Per germline, CDR1 KGHDR and CDR2 SFDVKD. The CDR3 sequence is CATSDLSYTEAFF. CDR3 nucleotide sequence: TGTGCCACCAGTGATTTAAGCTACACTGAAGCTTTCTTT.

This clonotype has at least ten counts. This chain links TRBV7-9 with TRBJ2-7; D may be TRBD1 or TRBD2 (5 bases each). The V end lost 1 base, the J end lost 7 bases, and 17 bases lay between the germline ends. The CDR3 is made up of 15 amino acids. Germline V lookup: CDR1 SEHNR, CDR2 FQNEAQ (reference sequence). CDR3 amino acids: CASSLVGTMGTEQYF. CDR3 bases: TGTGCCAGCAGCTTAGTCGGGACGATGGGGACGGAGCAGTACTTC.

This clonotype has a handful of counts. Possible read error: a much larger clone is one base away. This chain links TRBV7-8 with TRBJ2-1; 10 nucleotides align to TRBD1. The CDR3 totals 17 residues. Germline V gene data show CDR1 as SGHVS and CDR2 as FQNEAQ. Written as DNA, the CDR3 is TGTGCCAGCAGCCTATCAGGGACAGGGGCTTTATTAAATGAGCAGTCCTTC. Its translation: CASSLSGTGALLNEQSF. The variable domain in full, completed from reference TRBV7-8 and TRBJ2-1, reads GAGVSQSPRYKVAKRGQDVALRCDPISGHVSLFWYQQALGQGPEFLTYFQNEAQLDKSGLPSDRFFAERPEGSVSTLKIQRTQQEDSAVYLCASSLSGTGALLNEQSFGPGTRLTVL.

This clonotype came up many times. The V call is TRBV20-1, the J call TRBJ2-5, with 7 bases aligning to TRBD2. V was clipped by 5 bases and J by 6 bases; unmatched bases: 15. This CDR3 has 15 amino acids. Germline V gene lookup returns CDR1 DFQATT and CDR2 SNEGSKA (reference sequence). The CDR3 spells CSAQPSLAAPQTQYF. The DNA for the CDR3 is TGCAGTGCTCAACCGTCGCTAGCGGCCCCGCAGACCCAGTACTTC.

This clonotype was found many times. J is TRBJ1-1 and V is TRBV30; D call uncertain. The V gene's germline CDR1 is GTSNPN and CDR2 SVGIG (reference sequence). V lost 5 bases and J 1 base, leaving 8 bases between the germline ends. CDR3 size: 12 residues. The CDR3 spells CAWGLGNTEAFF. The CDR3 region has the DNA TGTGCCTGGGGGTTAGGGAACACTGAAGCTTTCTTT.

This clonotype was observed many times. The chain employs TRBV28 and TRBJ2-7; D ambiguous. This CDR3 has 14 amino acids. CDR1 is MDHEN, CDR2 SYDVKM, per germline. Trimming took off 5 bases at V and 0 bases at J, with 11 bases between the two ends. Here the CDR3 reads CASSEDLSSYEQYF. The CDR3 nucleotides read TGTGCCAGCAGTGAGGACCTTAGCTCCTACGAGCAGTACTTC. Using reference TRBV28 and TRBJ2-7 for the parts outside the CDR3, the full variable domain is DVKVTQSSRYLVKRTGEKVFLECVQDMDHENMFWYRQDPGLGLRLIYFSYDVKMKEKGDIPEGYSVSREKKERFSLILESASTNQTSMYLCASSEDLSSYEQYFGPGTRLTVT.